This TCR beta chain was found in a study of T-cell reconstitution after alpha-beta-depleted transplantation in children. The CDR3 contains 15 residues. Germline V gene sequence: CDR1 SGHTA, CDR2 FQGNSA. Trimming cost V 1 base and J 8 bases, with 12 bases left between them. About this clonotype itself: The antigen is undetermined.

Study findings and constraints: Approximately two months post-transplant, alpha-beta T cells reportedly originated from several hundred expanded graft clones.

Unique molecular identifiers were incorporated into the prepared TCRbeta library. TCRdb analysed the PCR reads with MiXCR anew, one entry per CDR3 protein. The table has about 510,000 distinct CDR3 sequences, approximately 10% seen once. The material was PBMCs, mostly from graft donor cells, obtained 180 days after TCRalphabeta/CD19-depleted stem cell transplant. This clonotype originated in a female patient aged 2-9 years who had a stem cell transplant for aplastic anemia, so the T cells may come from the graft donor. The chain links TRBV7-2 to TRBJ1-6; D gene uncertain. DNA of the CDR3: TGTGCCAGCAGCTTAGTTCAGTCTGTTGATTCACCCCTCCACTTT. Translated, it gives CASSLVQSVDSPLHF.